Each of the 17 T cell receptor beta chains below was sequenced from the same sample in a study of long-term antiretroviral therapy in people with HIV. Runs used v3.0 of the immunoSEQ assay and were done at survey level. Repertoires were generated with immunoSEQ multiplex PCR, while TCRdb's copy carries only in-frame clones and drops some. Among about 23,000 clones, about 80% were seen once, and the ten largest hold 5%. Material: unsorted PBMCs, obtained 0.3 years after starting antiretroviral therapy. These receptors came from a man in his forties or fifties with HIV.

The rearrangement uses TRBV11-2 and TRBJ2-2, with 14 bases identical to TRBD2. V shed 4 bases and J 9 bases; nucleotides not matched to a gene: 7. CDR1 and CDR2 from the germline V gene are SGHAT and FQNNGV. The CDR3 covers 16 residues. CDR3 coding DNA: TGTGCCAGCAGCTCCAGGACTAGCGGGGGGTACAGGGAGCTGTTTTTT. This sequence encodes CASSSRTSGGYRELFF.

The chain has TRBV28 and TRBJ2-2; 8 bases are a match to TRBD2. The trim removed 7 bases at V and 6 bases at J, leaving 7 bases unmatched. CDR3 length: 14 residues. The germline gives CDR1 MDHEN, CDR2 SYDVKM. CDR3 protein: CASTKAGGPGELFF. As DNA, the CDR3 is TGTGCCAGCACGAAGGCGGGAGGACCCGGGGAGCTGTTTTTT.

The chain is built from TRBV11-2 and TRBJ2-1; 7 bases are a match to TRBD2. CDR1 is SGHAT, CDR2 FQNNGV, per germline. V lost 5 bases and J lost 0; bases outside the gene matches: 10. This CDR3 spans 17 amino acids. The CDR3 DNA reads TGTGCCAGCAGCCCTATCGGGCGGGGGAGCTCCTACAATGAGCAGTTCTTC. This encodes CASSPIGRGSSYNEQFF.

The chain couples TRBV6-5 to TRBJ1-5; 10 bases agree with TRBD1. CDR1 is MNHEY, CDR2 SVGAGI, per germline. Trimming at V came to 0 bases and at J to 6 bases, leaving 5 bases not matched to a gene. This CDR3 contains 16 residues. CDR3 region: CASSYSGTGEGQPQHF. The CDR3 DNA sequence: TGTGCCAGCAGTTACTCGGGGACAGGGGAAGGTCAGCCCCAGCATTTT.

The chain employs TRBV5-4 and TRBJ2-7; TRBD1 matches at 7 bases. The CDR3 length is 15 residues. Germline assignment: CDR1 SGHNT and CDR2 YYREEE (reference sequence). The V gene end was trimmed by 4 bases and the J gene end by 1 base; junction bases not matched to a gene: 8. The CDR3 DNA reads as TGTGCCAGCAGCCCGGGACAGCCGAGGTCCTACGAGCAGTACTTC. It translates to CASSPGQPRSYEQYF.

The V gene is TRBV4-3, the J gene TRBJ2-7, with D possibly being TRBD2 (6 bases). From germline, CDR1 is LGHNA and CDR2 YSLEER. There are 18 residues in the CDR3. Deletions cut 1 base from V and 3 bases from J, with 22 bases between. This CDR3 reads CASSQGSTIGGKNYEQYF. CDR3 coding DNA: TGCGCCAGCAGCCAAGGCAGCACTATTGGAGGGAAGAACTACGAGCAGTACTTC.

V is TRBV18 and J is TRBJ2-1; TRBD1 is a possible D gene (6 bases). Trimming cost V 2 bases and J 0 bases, with 14 bases left between them. The germline CDR1 and CDR2 sequences are KGHSH and LQKENI. This CDR3 is built from 17 residues. This CDR3 is CASSPKVKGGSYNEQFF. In DNA, the CDR3 is TGTGCCAGCTCACCAAAAGTGAAAGGGGGCTCCTACAATGAGCAGTTCTTC.

V gene TRBV5-1 combines with J gene TRBJ1-4; a weak D match, TRBD1 (5 bases). V was cut by 0 bases and J by 2 bases, with 5 bases left in between. This CDR3 has 14 amino acids. In germline, CDR1 is SGHRS, CDR2 YFSETQ. The CDR3 bases are TGCGCCAGCAGCTTGGGGGGGACTAATGAAAAACTGTTTTTT. Encoded protein: CASSLGGTNEKLFF. Based on the CDR3 plus reference TRBV5-1 and TRBJ1-4, the full variable domain is KAGVTQTPRYLIKTRGQQVTLSCSPISGHRSVSWYQQTPGQGLQFLFEYFSETQRNKGNFPGRFSGRQFSNSRSEMNVSTLELGDSALYLCASSLGGTNEKLFFGSGTQLSVL.

The chain couples TRBV29-1 to TRBJ1-2; maybe TRBD1 (5 bases). V lost 7 bases to trimming and J lost 3 bases, with 18 bases between them. Per germline, CDR1 SQVTM and CDR2 ANQGSEA. The CDR3 is 14 residues long. CDR3 bases: TGCAGCGCCGTAACACAGGCGTTCCACTATGGCTACACCTTC. Translating it yields CSAVTQAFHYGYTF.

The chain combines TRBV9 with TRBJ2-3; D remains ambiguous. Germline CDR1 and CDR2: SGDLS and YYNGEE. This CDR3 contains 14 residues. Trimming pared 0 bases from V and 2 bases from J, leaving 7 bases between. The CDR3 sequence: CASSVADNTDTQYF. The CDR3, as DNA: TGTGCCAGCAGCGTAGCGGATAACACAGATACGCAGTATTTT. Full variable domain (outside the CDR3, taken from reference TRBV9 and TRBJ2-3): DSGVTQTPKHLITATGQRVTLRCSPRSGDLSVYWYQQSLDQGLQFLIQYYNGEERAKGNILERFSAQQFPDLHSELNLSSLELGDSALYFCASSVADNTDTQYFGPGTRLTVL.

The chain uses TRBV9 and TRBJ1-2; D unclear. Looked up from germline, CDR1 is SGDLS and CDR2 is YYNGEE. V was shortened by 4 bases and J by 6 bases, with 13 bases between the two germline ends. The CDR3 runs 13 residues. The CDR3 protein is CASSPRPGDGYTF. CDR3 sequence (DNA): TGTGCCAGCAGCCCCCGCCCCGGGGATGGCTACACCTTC.

This chain joins TRBV19 and TRBJ1-1; no definite D call. V was pared by 3 bases and J by 4 bases, with 9 bases between. Germline CDR1 LNHDA, CDR2 SQIVND (reference sequence). The CDR3 has 13 residues. CDR3 bases: TGTGCCAGTAGTATTAGTGAGACCACTGAAGCTTTCTTT. Translated, it gives CASSISETTEAFF.

The genes are TRBV5-6 and TRBJ1-3, with D possibly being TRBD1 (6 bases). Germline CDR1 SGHDT, CDR2 YYEEEE. The CDR3 runs to 17 residues. Trimming left V 4 bases short and J 0 bases short, with 17 bases between. The chain's CDR3 is CASSPEAGDVSGNTIYF. The DNA of the CDR3 is TGTGCCAGCAGCCCCGAGGCAGGGGACGTCTCTGGAAACACCATATATTTT.

Only one count was recorded for this clone. The CDR3 spells CASSLVVGHEQYF. The CDR3 DNA follows: TGTGCCAGCAGCTTAGTTGTGGGCCACGAGCAGTACTTC. The chain is built from TRBV7-8 and TRBJ2-7, with unresolved D. The CDR3 totals 13 residues. V was pared by 1 base and J by 5 bases, with 9 bases between. CDR1 and CDR2 from the germline V gene are SGHVS and FQNEAQ.

This clone was counted a single time. The chain has TRBV6-1 and TRBJ2-7; possibly TRBD1 for D (6 bases). CDR1 and CDR2 (germline): MNHNS, SASEGT. This CDR3 comprises 15 residues. The germline V and J ends were trimmed by 5 bases and 6 bases, with 20 bases remaining between them. CDR3 loop: CASSLQYRDEGEQYF. The CDR3 nucleotides are TGTGCCAGCAGTCTCCAATACAGGGATGAAGGCGAGCAGTACTTC.

V and J are TRBV7-2 and TRBJ2-5; unclear D gene. Looked up from germline, CDR1 is SGHTA and CDR2 is FQGNSA. The CDR3 consists of 13 residues. V was clipped by 0 bases and J by 7 bases, with 9 bases between them. The CDR3, as DNA: TGTGCCAGCAGCTTAGCGACGGTTCCGACCCAGTACTTC. Translation: CASSLATVPTQYF.

The rearrangement links TRBV11-2 to TRBJ2-4; no definite D call. The CDR3 is 17 amino acids. Trimming cost V 3 bases and J 3 bases, with 18 bases left between them. Germline V lookup: CDR1 SGHAT, CDR2 FQNNGV. As DNA, the CDR3 is TGTGCCAGCAGCTTGTTGTTGCGCCCGAAGCACAAAAACATTCAGTACTTC. It yields the protein CASSLLLRPKHKNIQYF.